This T cell receptor (beta chain) was profiled in a study of CD8 T cells in Susac syndrome. Study at large: The sequenced Susac syndrome patients comprised 5 or 6 with active disease and about 8 in remission. When blood was collected, patients with Susac syndrome were therapy-naive, were taking corticosteroids, or were receiving intravenous immunoglobulin alone.

RNA, at roughly 0.45 to 1 ug, was reverse transcribed with random hexamers. Using its own MiXCR run on the immunoSEQ multiplex PCR reads, TCRdb lists one record per CDR3 protein. The sample yields 150,000 to 200,000 distinct CDR3 sequences, approximately 94% seen once. The germline gives CDR1 DFQATT, CDR2 SNEGSKA (reference sequence). V lost 5 bases and J lost 0, with 9 bases in between. The length of the CDR3 is 13 residues. Sequencing was done on a sample of CD4+ T cells from PBMCs. This TCR derives from a human donor with Susac syndrome. The chain employs TRBV20-1 and TRBJ2-3; D is uncertain. The DNA of the CDR3 is TGCAGTGCTCTGAGGCAGAGCACAGATACGCAGTATTTT. This sequence encodes CSALRQSTDTQYF.